The rows below give T cell receptor beta chains drawn from one sample of a study of blood T cell repertoires in COVID-19. TCRdb keeps only in-frame clones here, not all; method: immunoSEQ multiplex PCR. The repertoire has about 46,000 clones, more than 80% of them found once; the top ten carry less than 6.5%. The sequencing input was peripheral blood. The receptor set was obtained from a man in his sixties with acute or convalescent COVID-19. The CDR3 runs from the conserved cysteine through the conserved F or W. The D gene is left open where the match is weak. Part of the rows lack a size; the others show once, few, many or a class for expanded clones.

>.|TRBD1|TRBV6-5|TRBJ1-2
CASSVPGQGSYGYTF
TGTGCCAGCAGCGTCCCGGGACAGGGAAGCTATGGCTACACCTTC
>.|.|TRBV21-1|TRBJ2-2
CASSNPLKLAANTGELFF
TGTGCCAGCAGCAATCCCCTGAAGCTAGCGGCTAACACCGGGGAGCTGTTTTTT
>.|TRBD1|TRBV11-2|TRBJ1-3
CASSPSGTGPGNTIYF
TGTGCCAGCAGCCCCTCGGGGACAGGGCCCGGAAACACCATATATTTT
>.|.|TRBV7-6|TRBJ2-1
CASSLVAGPNEQFF
TGTGCCAGCAGCTTAGTGGCGGGGCCTAATGAGCAGTTCTTC
>.|.|TRBV6-5|TRBJ1-1
CASSYSSRGNTEAFF
TGTGCCAGCAGTTACTCTTCCAGGGGAAACACTGAAGCTTTCTTT
>.|.|TRBV30|TRBJ2-7
CAWSDGQRQYF
TGTGCCTGGAGTGACGGACAAAGGCAGTACTTC
>few|.|TRBV6-1|TRBJ2-1
CASSEVGDEQFF
TGTGCCAGCAGTGAAGTCGGGGATGAGCAGTTCTTC
>.|TRBD2|TRBV5-1|TRBJ2-3
CASSSPGTSGRVPDTQYF
TGCGCCAGCAGCTCTCCCGGGACTAGCGGGAGAGTTCCAGATACGCAGTATTTT
>.|TRBD1|TRBV7-7|TRBJ2-1
CASSIGTVSYNEQFF
TGTGCTAGCAGCATCGGGACAGTCTCCTACAATGAGCAGTTCTTC
>.|.|TRBV30|TRBJ1-1
CAWSQVDTEAFF
TGTGCCTGGTCGCAGGTCGACACTGAAGCTTTCTTT
>.|.|TRBV7-9|TRBJ1-1
CASSLGTEATEAFF
TGTGCCAGCAGCTTAGGTACGGAGGCGACTGAAGCTTTCTTT
>.|TRBD2|TRBV28|TRBJ2-2
CASSPPSSGTTLFPNTGELFF
TGTGCCAGCAGTCCTCCTTCTAGCGGGACTACATTATTTCCGAACACCGGGGAGCTGTTTTTT
>.|TRBD1|TRBV19|TRBJ2-3
CASKEQGWVDTQYF
TGTGCCAGTAAAGAACAGGGGTGGGTAGATACGCAGTATTTT
>.|TRBD2|TRBV9|TRBJ2-1
CASSAAGLAFNEQFF
TGTGCCAGCAGCGCAGCGGGACTGGCCTTTAATGAGCAGTTCTTC
>.|TRBD1|TRBV19|TRBJ1-6
CASSPPSTGGSSPLHF
TGTGCCAGTAGTCCCCCCTCTACAGGGGGCTCTTCACCCCTCCACTTT
>once|TRBD1|TRBV24-1|TRBJ1-3
CATSDPTGDGNTIYF
TGTGCCACCAGTGACCCCACAGGGGATGGAAACACCATATATTTT
>.|.|TRBV6-5|TRBJ1-4
CASRPSQGNEKLFF
TGTGCCAGCAGGCCCTCCCAGGGGAATGAAAAACTGTTTTTT
>.|TRBD2|TRBV28|TRBJ2-2
CASRPTGYSGRVYTGELFF
TGTGCCAGCCGACCGACAGGCTATAGCGGGAGGGTCTACACCGGGGAGCTGTTTTTT
>.|.|TRBV30|TRBJ1-4
CAWSIYRGRNEKLFF
TGTGCCTGGAGTATTTATAGGGGCAGGAATGAAAAACTGTTTTTT
>.|.|TRBV2|TRBJ2-3
CASSSDLADTQYF
TGTGCCAGCAGTTCGGACTTGGCAGATACGCAGTATTTT
>.|.|TRBV11-2|TRBJ1-1
CASSLNRLNTEAFF
TGTGCCAGCAGCTTAAACAGATTGAACACTGAAGCTTTCTTT
>.|.|TRBV25-1|TRBJ1-3
CASNPGSGNTIYF
TGTGCCAGCAACCCGGGCTCTGGAAACACCATATATTTT
>few|TRBD2|TRBV19|TRBJ2-1
CASNPGGSIYNEQFF
TGTGCCAGTAACCCCGGCGGGAGCATCTACAATGAGCAGTTCTTC
>.|.|TRBV20-1|TRBJ2-3
CSASGGPSTDTQYF
TGCAGTGCTAGTGGCGGGCCTAGCACAGATACGCAGTATTTT
>.|TRBD1|TRBV4-2|TRBJ2-5
CASSAMRTGGSETQYF
TGTGCCAGCAGCGCCATGCGGACAGGGGGTTCTGAGACCCAGTACTTC
>.|.|TRBV9|TRBJ1-1
CASSVDPRAGRHTEAFF
TGTGCCAGCAGCGTAGACCCACGGGCCGGGAGGCACACTGAAGCTTTCTTT